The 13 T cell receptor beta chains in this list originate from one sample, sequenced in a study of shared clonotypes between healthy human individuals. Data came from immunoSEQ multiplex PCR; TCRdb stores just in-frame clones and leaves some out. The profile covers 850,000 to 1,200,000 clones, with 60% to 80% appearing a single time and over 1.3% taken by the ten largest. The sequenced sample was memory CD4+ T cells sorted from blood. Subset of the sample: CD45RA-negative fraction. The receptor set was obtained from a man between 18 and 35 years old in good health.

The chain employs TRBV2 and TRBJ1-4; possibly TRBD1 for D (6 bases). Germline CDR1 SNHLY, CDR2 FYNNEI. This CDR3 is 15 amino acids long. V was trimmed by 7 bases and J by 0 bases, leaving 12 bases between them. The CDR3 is CASMRRGTTNEKLFF. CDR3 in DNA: TGTGCCAGCATGAGGAGGGGGACAACTAATGAAAAACTGTTTTTT.

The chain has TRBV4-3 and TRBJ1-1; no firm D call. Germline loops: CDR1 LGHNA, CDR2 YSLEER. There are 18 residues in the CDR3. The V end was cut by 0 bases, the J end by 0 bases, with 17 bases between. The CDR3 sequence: CASSQDLGWWGVNTEAFF. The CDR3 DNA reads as TGCGCCAGCAGCCAAGACCTCGGATGGTGGGGAGTGAACACTGAAGCTTTCTTT.

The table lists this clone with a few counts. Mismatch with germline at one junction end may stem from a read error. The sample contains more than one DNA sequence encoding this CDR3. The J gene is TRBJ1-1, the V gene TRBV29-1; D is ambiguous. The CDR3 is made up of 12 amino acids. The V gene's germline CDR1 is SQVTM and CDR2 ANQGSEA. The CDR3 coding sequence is TGCAGCGTCGAAGTCGCGGGGACTGAAGCTTTCTTT. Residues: CSVEVAGTEAFF.

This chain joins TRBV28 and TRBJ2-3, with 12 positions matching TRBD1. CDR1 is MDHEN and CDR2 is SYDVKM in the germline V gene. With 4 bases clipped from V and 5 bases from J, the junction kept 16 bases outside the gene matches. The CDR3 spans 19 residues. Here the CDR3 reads CASSSLAGTGGALIDTQYF. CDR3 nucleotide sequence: TGTGCCAGCAGTTCCCTAGCCGGGACAGGGGGCGCTTTAATAGATACGCAGTATTTT.

The CDR3 loop is CASSLGLAGQNTGELFF. CDR3 bases: TGTGCCAGCAGCTTAGGGCTAGCGGGGCAGAACACCGGGGAGCTGTTTTTT. The chain combines TRBV11-2 with TRBJ2-2; 9 bases are shared with TRBD2. The germline V gene has CDR1 SGHAT and CDR2 FQNNGV. Unmatched junction bases numbered 4, after V lost 1 base and J lost 1 base. This CDR3 is 17 amino acids long.

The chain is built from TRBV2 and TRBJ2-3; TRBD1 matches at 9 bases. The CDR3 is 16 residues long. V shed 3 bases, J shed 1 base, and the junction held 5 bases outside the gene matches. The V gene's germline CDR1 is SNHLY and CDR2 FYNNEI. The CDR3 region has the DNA TGTGCCAGCAGTGACGATAGGACAGGGGGCACAGATACGCAGTATTTT. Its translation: CASSDDRTGGTDTQYF.

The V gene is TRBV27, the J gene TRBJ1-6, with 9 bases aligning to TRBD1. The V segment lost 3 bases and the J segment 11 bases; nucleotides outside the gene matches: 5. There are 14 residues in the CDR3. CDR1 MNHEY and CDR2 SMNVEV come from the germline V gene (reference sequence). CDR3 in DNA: TGTGCCAGCAGTTTCGGACAGGGGACAGCACCCCTCCACTTT. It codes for CASSFGQGTAPLHF.

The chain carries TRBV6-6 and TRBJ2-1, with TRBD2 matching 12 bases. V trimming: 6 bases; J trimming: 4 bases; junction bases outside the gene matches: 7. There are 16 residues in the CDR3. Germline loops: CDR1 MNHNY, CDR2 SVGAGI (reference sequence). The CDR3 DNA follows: TGTGCCAGCAGGTTAACCGGGACTAGCGGGTACAATGAGCAGTTCTTC. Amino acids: CASRLTGTSGYNEQFF.

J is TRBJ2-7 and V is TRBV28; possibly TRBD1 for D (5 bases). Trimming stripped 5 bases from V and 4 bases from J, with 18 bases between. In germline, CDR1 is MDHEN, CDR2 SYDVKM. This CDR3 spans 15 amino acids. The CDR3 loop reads CASSTVMGQVYEQYF. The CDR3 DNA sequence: TGTGCCAGCAGTACAGTGATGGGGCAGGTTTACGAGCAGTACTTC.

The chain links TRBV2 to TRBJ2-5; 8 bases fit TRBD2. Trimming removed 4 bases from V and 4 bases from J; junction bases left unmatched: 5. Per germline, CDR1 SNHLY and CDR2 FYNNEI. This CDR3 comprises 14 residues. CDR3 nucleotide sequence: TGTGCCAGCAGTGGGGACGGGGGGGCAGAGACCCAGTACTTC. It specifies CASSGDGGAETQYF.

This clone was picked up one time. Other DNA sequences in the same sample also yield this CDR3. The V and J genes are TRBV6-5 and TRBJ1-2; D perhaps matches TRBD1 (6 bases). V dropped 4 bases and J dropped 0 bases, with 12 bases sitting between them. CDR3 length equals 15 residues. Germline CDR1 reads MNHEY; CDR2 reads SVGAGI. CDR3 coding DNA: TGTGCCAGCAGTTCACAAACAGGGTCTAACTATGGCTACACCTTC. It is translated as CASSSQTGSNYGYTF.

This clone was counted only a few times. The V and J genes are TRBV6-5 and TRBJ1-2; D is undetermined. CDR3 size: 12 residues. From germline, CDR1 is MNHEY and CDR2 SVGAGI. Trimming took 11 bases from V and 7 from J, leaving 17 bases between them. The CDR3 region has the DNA TGTGCCGCACGTGTGGCCTCGGGTGGCTACACCTTC. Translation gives CAARVASGGYTF.

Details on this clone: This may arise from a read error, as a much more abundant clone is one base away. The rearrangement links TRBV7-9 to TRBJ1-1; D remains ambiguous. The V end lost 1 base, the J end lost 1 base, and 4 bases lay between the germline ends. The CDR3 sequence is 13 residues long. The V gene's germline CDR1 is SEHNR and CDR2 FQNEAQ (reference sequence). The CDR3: CASSLDANTEAFF. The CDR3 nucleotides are TGTGCCAGCAGCTTAGATGCGAACACTGAAGCTTTCTTT.